This TCR beta chain was profiled in a study of T cell repertoires in cytomegalovirus infection. Study-level background: Matching HLA type and CMV infection were both indicated by public TCR beta signatures. Study-wide points: HLA-C-restricted CMV-specific TCR beta clonotypes were dominant in the ex vivo response.

TCRdb ran MiXCR on the reads and lists one entry per CDR3 protein. The data contain approximately 750,000 distinct CDR3 sequences, about a third of them singletons. Comment on this clonotype: Its antigen is unknown.

The length of the CDR3 is 15 residues. Germline V gene sequence: CDR1 SGHRS, CDR2 YFSETQ. With 4 bases clipped from V and 3 bases from J, the junction kept 6 bases outside the gene matches. The rearrangement uses TRBV5-1 and TRBJ1-5; 8 bases align to TRBD1. This sequence originates from a human donor in good health (CMV status not recorded). Some clones in this sample may be carry-over from other donors' samples. Sequencing was done on a sample of PBMCs. The CDR3 DNA reads TGCGCCAGCAGCCCGACAGGGGAGCACAATCAGCCCCAGCATTTT. Its translation is CASSPTGEHNQPQHF. The whole variable domain, remainder taken from reference TRBV5-1 and TRBJ1-5, is KAGVTQTPRYLIKTRGQQVTLSCSPISGHRSVSWYQQTPGQGLQFLFEYFSETQRNKGNFPGRFSGRQFSNSRSEMNVSTLELGDSALYLCASSPTGEHNQPQHFGDGTRLSIL.